Below, 20 T cell receptor beta chains from the same sample are listed, as sequenced in a study of T cell changes during pregnancy in multiple sclerosis (dated by TCRdb to the late 2010s). Library preparation was by the immunoSEQ multiplex PCR assay. Held by TCRdb, this immuneACCESS table contains in-frame sequences only and omits some clones. Under half of the omission traces to an unresolved V gene where checked; the cause of the rest is unknown. The sample table contains about 36,000 clones; only one count was recorded for 80% to 95% of them. The top ten hold 0.43% of the sample. The sample was CD4+ T cells from peripheral blood mononuclear cells, taken in the third trimester of pregnancy. The receptor set was obtained from a female donor in good health, enrolled as a control in a pregnancy study.

The rearrangement joins TRBV28 to TRBJ1-2; 9 positions match TRBD1. J lost 4 bases, V lost 6 bases, and 9 bases had no gene match. Germline-derived CDR1 and CDR2 are MDHEN and SYDVKM. The CDR3 sequence is 15 residues long. CDR3 sequence: CASRPPGTGTYGYTF. CDR3 in DNA: TGTGCCAGCAGACCTCCCGGGACAGGGACCTATGGCTACACCTTC.

CDR3 in DNA: TGTGCCAGTGGCTGGGGACAGGGTTCAATTCGGGGCTACACCTTC. It yields the protein CASGWGQGSIRGYTF. The chain carries TRBV19 and TRBJ1-2, with 9 bases lining up with TRBD1. V trimming: 8 bases; J trimming: 8 bases; junction bases outside the gene matches: 15. Germline V gene sequence: CDR1 LNHDA, CDR2 SQIVND (reference sequence). This CDR3 spans 15 amino acids.

The chain employs TRBV10-3 and TRBJ2-2, with D perhaps TRBD2 (7 bases). Germline V gene data show CDR1 as ENHRY and CDR2 as SYGVKD. Trimming removed 4 bases at V and 5 bases at J, with 14 bases between. The CDR3 extends over 15 amino acids. The CDR3 here is CAISVGGPGTGELFF. Here the CDR3 DNA reads TGTGCCATCAGTGTGGGGGGGCCAGGGACCGGGGAGCTGTTTTTT.

This clone came up once. The V gene is TRBV7-9, the J gene TRBJ1-1, with a possible D match to TRBD1 (5 bases). In germline, CDR1 is SEHNR, CDR2 FQNEAQ (reference sequence). V dropped 1 base and J dropped 5 bases, with 11 bases sitting between them. CDR3 size: 14 residues. The CDR3 DNA sequence: TGTGCCAGCAGCTTAGGAGGGGCGGGGACTGAAGCTTTCTTT. It yields the protein CASSLGGAGTEAFF.

The genes are TRBV19 and TRBJ2-5; TRBD2 matches 7 bases. CDR3 length: 15 residues. The germline V gene has CDR1 LNHDA and CDR2 SQIVND (reference sequence). V was pared by 3 bases and J by 0 bases, with 4 bases of the junction left unmatched. CDR3 coding DNA: TGTGCCAGTAGTATGGGGCGGGGGTACCAAGAGACCCAGTACTTC. Translating gives CASSMGRGYQETQYF.

The sample holds one count of this clone. This chain joins TRBV5-8 and TRBJ1-5; D possibly corresponds to TRBD1 (6 bases). The V end lost 5 bases, the J end lost 4 bases, and 13 bases lay between the germline ends. The CDR3 is made up of 14 amino acids. Germline CDR1 SGHTS, CDR2 YDEGEE. CDR3 sequence: CASSRRTANQPQHF. CDR3 nucleotides: TGTGCCAGCAGTCGGAGGACAGCGAATCAGCCCCAGCATTTT.

This clone was detected only once. V usage is TRBV7-2 and J usage is TRBJ2-5, with TRBD2 matching 10 bases. From germline, CDR1 is SGHTA and CDR2 FQGNSA. There are 14 residues in the CDR3. Trimming at V came to 2 bases and at J to 5 bases, leaving 2 bases not matched to a gene. DNA of the CDR3: TGTGCCAGCAGCTTACTTAGCGGGGGGGAGACCCAGTACTTC. As protein: CASSLLSGGETQYF. Full variable domain (missing parts from reference TRBV7-2 and TRBJ2-5): GAGVSQSPSNKVTEKGKDVELRCDPISGHTALYWYRQSLGQGLEFLIYFQGNSAPDKSGLPSDRFSAERTGGSVSTLTIQRTQQEDSAVYLCASSLLSGGETQYFGPGTRLLVL.

The V gene is TRBV28, the J gene TRBJ2-1, with TRBD1 matching over 7 bases. CDR3 length equals 17 residues. In germline, CDR1 is MDHEN, CDR2 SYDVKM. Germline trimming cut 7 bases from V and 0 bases from J; bases unmatched to any gene: 12. The CDR3 region is CASTSAGTELSYNEQFF. In DNA form, the CDR3 reads TGTGCCAGCACCTCTGCCGGGACAGAGCTCTCCTACAATGAGCAGTTCTTC.

The genes are TRBV27 and TRBJ2-3; the D is unclear. The V end was cut by 7 bases, the J end by 3 bases, with 14 bases between. The CDR3 runs 14 residues. Germline V gives CDR1 MNHEY, CDR2 SMNVEV (reference sequence). CDR3 DNA sequence: TGTGCCAGCACGCCCCTACCGCTTACAGATACGCAGTATTTT. Protein: CASTPLPLTDTQYF.

The chain combines TRBV5-5 with TRBJ2-5; D perhaps matches TRBD1 (6 bases). This CDR3 has 13 residues. Trimming removed 2 bases from V and 5 bases from J, with 10 bases in between. Germline values: CDR1 SGHKS, CDR2 YYEKEE (reference sequence). This chain's CDR3 is CASSLTGWETQYF. In DNA, the CDR3 is TGTGCCAGCAGCTTAACAGGGTGGGAGACCCAGTACTTC. Looking up the rest from reference TRBV5-5 and TRBJ2-5 gives the full variable domain: DAGVTQSPTHLIKTRGQQVTLRCSPISGHKSVSWYQQVLGQGPQFIFQYYEKEERGRGNFPDRFSARQFPNYSSELNVNALLLGDSALYLCASSLTGWETQYFGPGTRLLVL.

This clone showed up just once. CDR3 nucleotides: TGTGCCAGCAGCCAAGACGGGAGGGAGGTGGATACGCAGTATTTT. This encodes CASSQDGREVDTQYF. This rearrangement joins TRBV4-2 to TRBJ2-3; 8 nucleotides align to TRBD2. The trim removed 0 bases at V and 6 bases at J, leaving 5 bases unmatched. Germline CDR1 LGHNA, CDR2 YNFKEQ. This CDR3 is 15 amino acids long.

The rearrangement joins TRBV19 to TRBJ2-3; 9 nucleotides agree with TRBD2. After removal of 5 bases from V and 6 bases from J, the junction contained 12 bases not matched to a gene. The CDR3 consists of 16 residues. CDR1 and CDR2 from the germline V gene are LNHDA and SQIVND (reference sequence). CDR3 loop: CASSADLAGNTDTQYF. CDR3 DNA sequence: TGTGCCAGTAGTGCCGATCTAGCGGGGAATACGGATACGCAGTATTTT.

This CDR3 is CASSHGRAVTDTQYF. For the CDR3, the DNA is TGTGCCAGCAGCCACGGGAGGGCCGTCACAGATACGCAGTATTTT. The rearrangement joins TRBV13 to TRBJ2-3; 8 nucleotides agree with TRBD2. The germline V gene encodes CDR1 PRHDT and CDR2 FYEKMQ (reference sequence). The ends lost 5 bases at V and 2 bases at J; junction bases unmatched: 6. This CDR3 has 15 residues. The full variable domain, rest sourced from reference TRBV13 and TRBJ2-3, is AAGVIQSPRHLIKEKRETATLKCYPIPRHDTVYWYQQGPGQDPQFLISFYEKMQSDKGSIPDRFSAQQFSDYHSELNMSSLELGDSALYFCASSHGRAVTDTQYFGPGTRLTVL.

This chain links TRBV5-1 with TRBJ2-7; D is possibly TRBD1 (6 bases). This CDR3 spans 15 amino acids. Germline loops: CDR1 SGHRS, CDR2 YFSETQ. The germline V and J ends were trimmed by 3 bases and 2 bases, with 15 bases remaining between them. The CDR3 loop reads CASSSSGTLTYEQYF. In DNA form, the CDR3 reads TGCGCCAGCAGCTCCTCCGGGACACTTACCTACGAGCAGTACTTC.

The chain uses TRBV7-2 and TRBJ2-3; 12 bases line up with TRBD2. Per the germline V gene, CDR1 is SGHTA and CDR2 is FQGNSA. V gave up 5 bases and J gave up 2 bases; unmatched junction bases: 5. The CDR3 sequence is 16 residues long. The CDR3 nucleotides read TGTGCCAGCAGCCCGCGACTAGCGGGGGACACAGATACGCAGTATTTT. This encodes CASSPRLAGDTDTQYF.

The sample holds one count of this clone. This chain links TRBV5-1 with TRBJ2-2, with 9 bases lining up with TRBD1. The CDR3 totals 15 residues. V gave up 5 bases and J gave up 4 bases; unmatched junction bases: 6. Per the germline V gene, CDR1 is SGHRS and CDR2 is YFSETQ. The CDR3 loop reads CASSSGTGSTGELFF. As DNA, the CDR3 is TGCGCCAGCAGTTCCGGGACAGGGAGCACCGGGGAGCTGTTTTTT.

The CDR3 DNA sequence: TGCGCCAGCAGCCAAATTGTTGGCGGGGGGACCAATGAGCAGTTCTTC. Translating gives CASSQIVGGGTNEQFF. The chain couples TRBV4-3 to TRBJ2-1, with 8 bases identical to TRBD2. Germline lookup yields CDR1 LGHNA and CDR2 YSLEER. V lost 2 bases to trimming and J lost 6 bases; unmatched junction nucleotides: 9. This CDR3 region has 16 residues.

The CDR3 coding sequence is TGTGCCAGCAAGCAGGTTCAGGGTGCAGATACGCAGTATTTT. This codes for CASKQVQGADTQYF. V is TRBV7-9 and J is TRBJ2-3; possibly TRBD1 for D (5 bases). The CDR3 loop spans 14 amino acids. The ends were cut back, 7 bases at V and 4 bases at J, with 15 bases in the middle. Germline-derived CDR1 and CDR2 are SEHNR and FQNEAQ (reference sequence).

V usage is TRBV4-1 and J usage is TRBJ1-2; D remains ambiguous. The CDR3 extends over 13 amino acids. V lost 0 bases and J lost 8, with 10 bases in between. Germline V CDR1 and CDR2: MGHRA, YSYEKL. This CDR3 reads CASSQERVLGYTF. CDR3 sequence (DNA): TGCGCCAGCAGCCAAGAGCGGGTTCTGGGCTACACCTTC.

The J gene is TRBJ2-7, the V gene TRBV4-3; TRBD1 agrees at 7 bases. J lost 5 bases, V lost 0 bases, and 10 bases had no gene match. Per the germline V gene, CDR1 is LGHNA and CDR2 is YSLEER. This CDR3 has 16 amino acids. The CDR3 DNA reads as TGCGCCAGCAGCCAAGATCAAATTCGACAGGGCGACGAGCAGTACTTC. Its protein is CASSQDQIRQGDEQYF.